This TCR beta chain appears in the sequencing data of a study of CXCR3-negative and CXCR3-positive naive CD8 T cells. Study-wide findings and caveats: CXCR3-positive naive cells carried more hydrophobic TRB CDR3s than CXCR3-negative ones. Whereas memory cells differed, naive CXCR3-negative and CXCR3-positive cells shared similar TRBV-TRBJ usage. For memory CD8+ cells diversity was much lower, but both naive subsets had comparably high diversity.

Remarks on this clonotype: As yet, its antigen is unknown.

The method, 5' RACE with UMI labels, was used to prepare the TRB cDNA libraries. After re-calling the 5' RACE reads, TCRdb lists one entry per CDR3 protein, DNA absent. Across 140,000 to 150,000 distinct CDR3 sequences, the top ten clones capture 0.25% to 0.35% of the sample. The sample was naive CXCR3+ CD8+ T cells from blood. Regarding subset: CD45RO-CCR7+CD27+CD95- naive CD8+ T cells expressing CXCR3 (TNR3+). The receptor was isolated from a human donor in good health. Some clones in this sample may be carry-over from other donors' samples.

This CDR3 is CSVDDSVANYGYTF. The chain recombines TRBV29-1 with TRBJ1-2. Germline CDR1 is SQVTM and CDR2 is ANQGSEA. The CDR3 loop spans 14 amino acids.